A single sample is the source of the 4 T cell receptor beta chains below, sequenced in a study of shared clonotypes between healthy human individuals. Only in-frame clones appear in the TCRdb table, and some are missing; sequencing was by immunoSEQ multiplex PCR. Of roughly 2.5 million clones listed, around 94% are singletons. Sequenced input: naive CD4+ T cells sorted from blood. Subset here: CD45RA+ positively selected. Receptors were obtained from a man younger than 35 in good health.

The genes are TRBV15 and TRBJ2-5; 7 bases are a match to TRBD1. CDR3 length: 13 amino acids. Germline-derived CDR1 and CDR2 are LNHNV and YYDKDF (reference sequence). V trimming: 5 bases; J trimming: 4 bases; junction bases outside the gene matches: 4. DNA for the CDR3: TGTGCCACCAGCCCAGGGGGACGAGAGACCCAGTACTTC. Residues: CATSPGGRETQYF.

The chain uses TRBV18 and TRBJ1-2, with a possible D match to TRBD1 (6 bases). The CDR3 contains 16 residues. V gave up 6 bases and J gave up 4 bases, with 21 bases separating them. CDR1 is KGHSH and CDR2 is LQKENI in the germline V gene. The CDR3 DNA reads as TGTGCCAGCTCGAACCAAGCAGTGGGAGGGGGCTATGGCTACACCTTC. Its protein product is CASSNQAVGGGYGYTF.

This chain connects TRBV30 to TRBJ1-1; D is undetermined. CDR3 length equals 13 residues. V dropped 3 bases and J dropped 0 bases, with 8 bases sitting between them. CDR1 and CDR2 from the germline V gene are GTSNPN and SVGIG (reference sequence). Written as DNA, the CDR3 is TGTGCCTGGAGCGTACACATGAACACTGAAGCTTTCTTT. Encoded protein: CAWSVHMNTEAFF.

In the case of this clone: This same CDR3 is encoded by further DNA sequences in the sample. The rearrangement links TRBV6-5 to TRBJ1-1, with TRBD1 matching over 8 bases. The CDR3 runs 14 residues. V shed 6 bases, J shed 0 bases, and the junction held 3 bases outside the gene matches. Germline V gene lookup returns CDR1 MNHEY and CDR2 SVGAGI. CDR3 sequence reads: CASSSGGLNTEAFF. CDR3 nucleotides: TGTGCCAGCAGCTCAGGGGGCCTGAACACTGAAGCTTTCTTT.